This TCR beta chain derives from a study of cytomegalovirus exposure and HLA in healthy donors. 13 Jbeta primers and 60 Vbeta primers were used for the PCR. Original processing notes: Later, an analysis found about 80 million unique TCR beta chains, and 10 million to 11 million of these were shared. Measured with immunoSEQ multiplex PCR; TCRdb has only the in-frame clones, and not every one. V, J and clone size are taken as reported in that table, and D and trimming were inferred from the DNA itself. The repertoire holds approximately 140,000 clones, around 80% seen once, with roughly 1.2% in the top ten. In its sample, this clone was seen many times. As yet, its antigen is unknown. V trimming: 9 bases; J trimming: 6 bases; junction bases outside the gene matches: 13. The CDR3 consists of 16 residues. Per the germline V gene, CDR1 is LNHDA and CDR2 is SQIVND (reference sequence). General study results and limits: The later analysis indicated that the majority of CMV-associated TCR beta chains appeared HLA-restricted. Later analysis showed TCR association rates varying by HLA locus, highest for DRB1 and lowest for HLA-C.

The sequenced sample was PBMCs. The TCR sequence derives from a male donor in good health and CMV-seropositive. The chain couples TRBV19 to TRBJ2-1; 11 nucleotides match TRBD1. The CDR3: CARTADPGTGGNEQFF. DNA for the CDR3: TGTGCCAGAACTGCCGACCCCGGGACAGGGGGCAATGAGCAGTTCTTC.